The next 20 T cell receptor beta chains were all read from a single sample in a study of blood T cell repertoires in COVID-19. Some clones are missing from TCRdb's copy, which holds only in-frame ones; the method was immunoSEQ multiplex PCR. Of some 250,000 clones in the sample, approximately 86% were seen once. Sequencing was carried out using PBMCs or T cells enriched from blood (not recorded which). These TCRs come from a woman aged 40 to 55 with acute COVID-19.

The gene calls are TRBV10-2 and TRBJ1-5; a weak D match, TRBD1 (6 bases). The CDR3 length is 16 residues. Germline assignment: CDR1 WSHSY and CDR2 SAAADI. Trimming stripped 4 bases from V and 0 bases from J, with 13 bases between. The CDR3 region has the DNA TGCGCCAGCAGTGGTTGGGGGCGATATAGCAATCAGCCCCAGCATTTT. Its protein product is CASSGWGRYSNQPQHF.

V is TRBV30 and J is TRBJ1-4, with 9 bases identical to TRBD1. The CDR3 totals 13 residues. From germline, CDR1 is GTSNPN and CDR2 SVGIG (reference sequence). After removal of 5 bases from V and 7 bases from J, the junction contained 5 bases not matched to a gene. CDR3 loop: CAWDPGQGEKLFF. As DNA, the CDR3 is TGTGCCTGGGATCCGGGACAGGGTGAAAAACTGTTTTTT.

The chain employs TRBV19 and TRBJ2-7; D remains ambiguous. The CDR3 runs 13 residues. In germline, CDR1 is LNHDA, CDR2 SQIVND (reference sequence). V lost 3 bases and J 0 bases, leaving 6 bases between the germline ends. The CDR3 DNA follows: TGTGCCAGTAGTATCGTTCTCTCCTACGAGCAGTACTTC. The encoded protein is CASSIVLSYEQYF.

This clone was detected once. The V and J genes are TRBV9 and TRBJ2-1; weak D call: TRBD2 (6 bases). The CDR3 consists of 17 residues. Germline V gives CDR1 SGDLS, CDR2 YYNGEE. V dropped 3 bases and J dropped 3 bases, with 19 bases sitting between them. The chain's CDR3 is CASSAPGAGDHYNEQFF. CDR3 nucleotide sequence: TGTGCCAGCAGCGCTCCTGGAGCGGGTGACCACTACAATGAGCAGTTCTTC.

This CDR3 reads CASSFPSRGHTDTQYF. Here the CDR3 DNA reads TGTGCCAGCAGCTTCCCCTCTAGAGGCCACACAGATACGCAGTATTTT. The gene calls are TRBV7-9 and TRBJ2-3; D unclear. The V gene's germline CDR1 is SEHNR and CDR2 FQNEAQ (reference sequence). This CDR3 has 16 residues. V was trimmed by 3 bases and J by 2 bases, leaving 15 bases between them.

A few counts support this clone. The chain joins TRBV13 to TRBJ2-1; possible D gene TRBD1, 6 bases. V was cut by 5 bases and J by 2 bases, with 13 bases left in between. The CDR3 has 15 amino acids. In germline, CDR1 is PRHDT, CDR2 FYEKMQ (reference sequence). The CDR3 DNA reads TGTGCCAGCAGCGCACAGGGTGGAGCCTACAATGAGCAGTTCTTC. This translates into CASSAQGGAYNEQFF.

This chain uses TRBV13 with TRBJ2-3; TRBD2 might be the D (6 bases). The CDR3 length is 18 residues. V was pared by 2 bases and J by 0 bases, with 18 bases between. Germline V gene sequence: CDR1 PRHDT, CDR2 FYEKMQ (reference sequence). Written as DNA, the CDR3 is TGTGCCAGCAGCTTATCTCCGGGACTCGATGATAGCACAGATACGCAGTATTTT. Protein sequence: CASSLSPGLDDSTDTQYF. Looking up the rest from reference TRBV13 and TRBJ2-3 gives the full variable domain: AAGVIQSPRHLIKEKRETATLKCYPIPRHDTVYWYQQGPGQDPQFLISFYEKMQSDKGSIPDRFSAQQFSDYHSELNMSSLELGDSALYFCASSLSPGLDDSTDTQYFGPGTRLTVL.

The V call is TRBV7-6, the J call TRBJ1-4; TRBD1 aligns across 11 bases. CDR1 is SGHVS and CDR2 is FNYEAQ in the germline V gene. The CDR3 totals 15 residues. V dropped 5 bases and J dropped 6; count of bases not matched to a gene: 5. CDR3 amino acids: CASSADRGRYEKLFF. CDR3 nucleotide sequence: TGTGCCAGCAGCGCGGACAGGGGGCGTTATGAAAAACTGTTTTTT.

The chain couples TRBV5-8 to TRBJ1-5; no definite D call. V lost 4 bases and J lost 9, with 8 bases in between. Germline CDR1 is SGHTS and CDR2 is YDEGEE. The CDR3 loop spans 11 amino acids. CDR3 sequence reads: CASSAGRPQHF. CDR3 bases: TGTGCCAGCAGCGCCGGTAGGCCCCAGCATTTT.

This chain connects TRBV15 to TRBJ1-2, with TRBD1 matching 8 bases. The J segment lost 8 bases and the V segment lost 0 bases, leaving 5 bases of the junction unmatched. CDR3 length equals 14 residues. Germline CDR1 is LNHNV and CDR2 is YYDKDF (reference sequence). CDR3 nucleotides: TGTGCCACCAGCAGAGATCAGGGGGCGCGAGGCTACACCTTC. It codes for CATSRDQGARGYTF.

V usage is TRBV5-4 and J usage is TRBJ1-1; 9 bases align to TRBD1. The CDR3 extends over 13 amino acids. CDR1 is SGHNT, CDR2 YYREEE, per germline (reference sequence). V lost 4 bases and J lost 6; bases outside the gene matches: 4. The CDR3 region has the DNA TGTGCCAGCAGCGGACAGGGGATCGCTGAAGCTTTCTTT. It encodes CASSGQGIAEAFF.

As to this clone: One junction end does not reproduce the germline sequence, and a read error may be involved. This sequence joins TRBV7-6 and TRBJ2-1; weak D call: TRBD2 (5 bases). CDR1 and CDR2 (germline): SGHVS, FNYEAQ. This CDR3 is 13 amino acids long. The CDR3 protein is CASSLANSGSGIF. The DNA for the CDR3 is TGTGCCAGCAGCTTAGCGAATTCTGGGAGTGGGATCTTC.

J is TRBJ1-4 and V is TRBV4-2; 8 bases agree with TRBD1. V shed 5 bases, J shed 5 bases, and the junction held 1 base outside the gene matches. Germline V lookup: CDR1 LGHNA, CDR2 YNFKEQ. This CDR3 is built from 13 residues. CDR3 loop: CASSDRGNEKLFF. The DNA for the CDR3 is TGTGCCAGCAGCGACAGGGGAAATGAAAAACTGTTTTTT.

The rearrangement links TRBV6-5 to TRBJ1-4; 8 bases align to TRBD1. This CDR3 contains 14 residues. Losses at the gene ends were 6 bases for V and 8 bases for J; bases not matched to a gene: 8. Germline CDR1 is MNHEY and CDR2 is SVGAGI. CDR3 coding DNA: TGTGCCAGCAGCAAGGGACAGGATGGAGAAAAACTGTTTTTT. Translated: CASSKGQDGEKLFF.

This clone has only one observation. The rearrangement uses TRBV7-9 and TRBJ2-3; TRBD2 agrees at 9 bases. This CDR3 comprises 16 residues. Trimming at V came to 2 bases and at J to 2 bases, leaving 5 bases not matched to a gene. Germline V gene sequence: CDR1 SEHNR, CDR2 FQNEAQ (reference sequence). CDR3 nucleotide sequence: TGTGCCAGCAGCTTATTCTCTAGCGGGAACACAGATACGCAGTATTTT. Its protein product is CASSLFSSGNTDTQYF.

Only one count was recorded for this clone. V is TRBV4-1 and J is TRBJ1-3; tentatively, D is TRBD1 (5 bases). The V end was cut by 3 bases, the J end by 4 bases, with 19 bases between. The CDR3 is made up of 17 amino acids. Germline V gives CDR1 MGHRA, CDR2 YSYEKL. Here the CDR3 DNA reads TGCGCCAGCAGCCACCAAGATGGCCGGGGGGAAGGAAACACCATATATTTT. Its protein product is CASSHQDGRGEGNTIYF.

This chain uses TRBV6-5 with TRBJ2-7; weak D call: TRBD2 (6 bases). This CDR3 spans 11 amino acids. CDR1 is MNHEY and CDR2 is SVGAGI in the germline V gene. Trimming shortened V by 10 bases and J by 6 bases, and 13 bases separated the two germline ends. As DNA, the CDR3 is TGTGCCATCGGTGGGGAGGCCGAGCAGTACTTC. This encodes CAIGGEAEQYF.

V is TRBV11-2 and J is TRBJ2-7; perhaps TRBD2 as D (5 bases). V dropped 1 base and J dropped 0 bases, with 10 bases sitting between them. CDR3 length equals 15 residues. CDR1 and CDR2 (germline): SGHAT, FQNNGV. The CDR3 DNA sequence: TGTGCCAGCAGCTTAGCGGGAAGCAGCTCCTACGAGCAGTACTTC. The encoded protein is CASSLAGSSSYEQYF.

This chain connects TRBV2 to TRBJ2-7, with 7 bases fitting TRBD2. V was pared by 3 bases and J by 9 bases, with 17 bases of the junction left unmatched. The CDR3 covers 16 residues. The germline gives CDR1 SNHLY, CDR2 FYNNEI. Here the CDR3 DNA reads TGTGCCAGCAGTGATCCCAGGGACTACAGAATAGTTGTGCAGTACTTC. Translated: CASSDPRDYRIVVQYF.

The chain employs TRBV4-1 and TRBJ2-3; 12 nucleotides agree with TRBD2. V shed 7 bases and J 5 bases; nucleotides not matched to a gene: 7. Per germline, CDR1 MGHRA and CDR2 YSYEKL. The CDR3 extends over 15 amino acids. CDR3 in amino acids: CASTSTSGRVDTQYF. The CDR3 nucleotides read TGCGCCAGCACTTCGACTAGCGGGAGAGTAGATACGCAGTATTTT.